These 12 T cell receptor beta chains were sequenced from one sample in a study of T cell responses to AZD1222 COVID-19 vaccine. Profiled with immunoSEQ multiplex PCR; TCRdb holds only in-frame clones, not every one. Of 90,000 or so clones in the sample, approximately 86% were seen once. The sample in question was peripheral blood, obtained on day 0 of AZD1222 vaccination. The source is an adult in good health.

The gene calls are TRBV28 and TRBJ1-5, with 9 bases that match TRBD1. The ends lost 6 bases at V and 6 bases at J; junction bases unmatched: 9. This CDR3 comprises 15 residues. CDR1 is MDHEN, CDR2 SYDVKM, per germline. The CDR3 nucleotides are TGTGCCAGCAGCCGTGGACAGGGGACCAGTCAGCCCCAGCATTTT. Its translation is CASSRGQGTSQPQHF.

The CDR3 region is CASSSEGQGTDTQYF. Here the CDR3 DNA reads TGCGCCAGCAGCTCCGAGGGACAAGGGACAGATACGCAGTATTTT. The rearrangement links TRBV5-1 to TRBJ2-3; D might be TRBD1 (6 bases). CDR1 is SGHRS, CDR2 YFSETQ, per germline. This CDR3 is built from 15 residues. V was clipped by 3 bases and J by 3 bases, with 14 bases between them. The variable domain in full, with the rest retrieved from reference TRBV5-1 and TRBJ2-3, is KAGVTQTPRYLIKTRGQQVTLSCSPISGHRSVSWYQQTPGQGLQFLFEYFSETQRNKGNFPGRFSGRQFSNSRSEMNVSTLELGDSALYLCASSSEGQGTDTQYFGPGTRLTVL.

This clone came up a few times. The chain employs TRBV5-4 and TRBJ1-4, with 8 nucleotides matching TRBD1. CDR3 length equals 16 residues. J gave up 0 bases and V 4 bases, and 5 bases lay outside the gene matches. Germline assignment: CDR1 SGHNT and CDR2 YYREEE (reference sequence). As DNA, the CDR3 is TGTGCCAGCAGCCCGACAGGGGACGCAACTAATGAAAAACTGTTTTTT. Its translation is CASSPTGDATNEKLFF.

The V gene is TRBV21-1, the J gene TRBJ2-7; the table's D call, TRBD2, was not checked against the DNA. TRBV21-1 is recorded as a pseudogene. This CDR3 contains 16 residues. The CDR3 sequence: CASSSLLSGRWYEQYF. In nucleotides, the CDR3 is TGTGCCAGCAGCTCCCTTCTTAGCGGGAGATGGTACGAGCAGTACTTC.

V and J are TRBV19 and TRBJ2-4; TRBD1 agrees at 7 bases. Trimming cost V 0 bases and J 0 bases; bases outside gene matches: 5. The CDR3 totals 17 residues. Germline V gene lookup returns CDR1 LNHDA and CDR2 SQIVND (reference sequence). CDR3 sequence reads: CASSIESGTVAKNIQYF. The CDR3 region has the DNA TGTGCCAGTAGTATAGAATCCGGGACAGTAGCCAAAAACATTCAGTACTTC.

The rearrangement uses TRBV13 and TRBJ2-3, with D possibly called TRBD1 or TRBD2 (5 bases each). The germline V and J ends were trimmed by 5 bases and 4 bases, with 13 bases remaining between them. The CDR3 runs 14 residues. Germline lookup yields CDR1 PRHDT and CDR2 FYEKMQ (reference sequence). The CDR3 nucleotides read TGTGCCAGCAGCCCGGGACCGGACGCAGATACGCAGTATTTT. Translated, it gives CASSPGPDADTQYF.

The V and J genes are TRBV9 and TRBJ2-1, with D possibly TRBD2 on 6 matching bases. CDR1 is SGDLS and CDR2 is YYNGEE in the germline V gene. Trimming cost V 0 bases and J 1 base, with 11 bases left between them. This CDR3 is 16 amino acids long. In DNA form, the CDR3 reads TGTGCCAGCAGCGTAGGAGGCGGGAATTCCTACAATGAGCAGTTCTTC. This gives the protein CASSVGGGNSYNEQFF. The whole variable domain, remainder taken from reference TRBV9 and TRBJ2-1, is DSGVTQTPKHLITATGQRVTLRCSPRSGDLSVYWYQQSLDQGLQFLIQYYNGEERAKGNILERFSAQQFPDLHSELNLSSLELGDSALYFCASSVGGGNSYNEQFFGPGTRLTVL.

For the CDR3, the DNA is TGTGCCAGCAGTTCGACAGGGCGCTACGAGCAGTACTTC. Translating it yields CASSSTGRYEQYF. V usage is TRBV12-3 or TRBV12-4 and J usage is TRBJ2-7, with 7 positions matching TRBD1. CDR3 length: 13 residues. V trimming: 4 bases; J trimming: 3 bases; junction bases outside the gene matches: 3.

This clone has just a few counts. The CDR3 DNA is TGCGCCAGCAGCGCCCTAGGAGATACGCAGTATTTT. Translating it yields CASSALGDTQYF. The J gene is TRBJ2-3, the V gene TRBV5-1; D remains ambiguous. CDR1 is SGHRS and CDR2 is YFSETQ in the germline V gene. Trimming shortened V by 4 bases and J by 5 bases, and 8 bases separated the two germline ends. The CDR3 is 12 residues long.

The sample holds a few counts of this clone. Here the CDR3 reads CASSSTQGAYRETQYF. DNA for the CDR3: TGTGCCAGCAGCTCAACCCAGGGGGCGTATAGGGAGACCCAGTACTTC. The genes are TRBV5-4 and TRBJ2-5; 8 positions agree with TRBD1. Germline assignment: CDR1 SGHNT and CDR2 YYREEE (reference sequence). V was pared by 3 bases and J by 5 bases, with 12 bases of the junction left unmatched. The CDR3 loop spans 16 amino acids.

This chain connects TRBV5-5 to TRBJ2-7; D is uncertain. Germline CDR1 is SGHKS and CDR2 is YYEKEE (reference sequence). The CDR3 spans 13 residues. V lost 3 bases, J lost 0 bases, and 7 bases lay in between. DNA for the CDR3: TGTGCCAGCAGCTGGCAGAGCTCCTACGAGCAGTACTTC. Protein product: CASSWQSSYEQYF.

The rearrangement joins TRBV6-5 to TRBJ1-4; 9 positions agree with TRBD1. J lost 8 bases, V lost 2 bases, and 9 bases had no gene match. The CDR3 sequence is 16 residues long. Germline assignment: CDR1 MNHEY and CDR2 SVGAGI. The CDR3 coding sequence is TGTGCCAGCAGTTACGGGGCCGGGACAGGGTCCGAAAAACTGTTTTTT. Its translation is CASSYGAGTGSEKLFF.